The 23 T cell receptor beta chains reported below all come from one sample, sequenced in a study of blood T cell repertoires in COVID-19. The assay was immunoSEQ multiplex PCR, and TCRdb's table has in-frame clones only and misses some. The table has approximately 300,000 clones, 85% to 90% seen once; the top ten hold under 1.1%. Material: peripheral blood. The source of these receptors is a woman in her thirties or forties with COVID-19, enrolled during active disease.

This clone was detected once. V and J are TRBV15 and TRBJ1-5; D gene ambiguous. Trimming left V 0 bases short and J 4 bases short, with 13 bases between. The germline gives CDR1 LNHNV, CDR2 YYDKDF (reference sequence). The CDR3 length is 16 residues. CDR3 DNA sequence: TGTGCCACCAGCAGAGATTCTACGGGGTTGAATCAGCCCCAGCATTTT. This codes for CATSRDSTGLNQPQHF.

The chain joins TRBV11-2 to TRBJ1-3; possible D gene TRBD1, 5 bases. V lost 7 bases and J 0 bases, leaving 13 bases between the germline ends. Germline V gene lookup returns CDR1 SGHAT and CDR2 FQNNGV. This CDR3 contains 15 residues. This CDR3 is CASNVGTHSGNTIYF. The CDR3 DNA reads TGTGCCAGCAACGTCGGGACTCACTCTGGAAACACCATATATTTT.

This clone was recorded a few times. The V and J genes are TRBV19 and TRBJ1-5; TRBD1 agrees at 8 bases. The V gene end was trimmed by 6 bases and the J gene end by 3 bases; junction bases not matched to a gene: 13. There are 17 residues in the CDR3. Germline values: CDR1 LNHDA, CDR2 SQIVND (reference sequence). This CDR3 reads CASRGPGQAHFNQPQHF. The CDR3 nucleotides read TGTGCCAGTAGGGGTCCGGGACAGGCGCACTTCAATCAGCCCCAGCATTTT.

The chain combines TRBV10-3 with TRBJ1-5; 9 bases align to TRBD1. Trimming at V came to 6 bases and at J to 5 bases, leaving 5 bases not matched to a gene. Germline V gene lookup returns CDR1 ENHRY and CDR2 SYGVKD. The CDR3 totals 14 residues. Here the CDR3 DNA reads TGTGCCATCAGAGGACAGGGGAGGGATCAGCCCCAGCATTTT. As protein: CAIRGQGRDQPQHF.

This chain uses TRBV24-1 with TRBJ1-2, with 9 bases that match TRBD1. V was clipped by 7 bases and J by 6 bases; unmatched bases: 8. The CDR3 has 14 amino acids. CDR1 is KGHDR and CDR2 is SFDVKD in the germline V gene. The CDR3 protein is CATRATGGADGYTF. The CDR3 DNA follows: TGTGCCACCAGGGCAACAGGGGGCGCGGATGGCTACACCTTC.

The chain links TRBV6-6 to TRBJ1-6; D is undetermined. Germline CDR1 reads MNHNY; CDR2 reads SVGAGI (reference sequence). V was pared by 2 bases and J by 6 bases, with 11 bases between. There are 15 residues in the CDR3. CDR3 nucleotide sequence: TGTGCCAGCAGTTACATGCAGGTCCCTAATTCACCCCTCCACTTT. Its protein product is CASSYMQVPNSPLHF.

The V call is TRBV5-8, the J call TRBJ1-2; 8 bases fit TRBD1. The V and J ends lost 0 bases and 5 bases, in that order; junction bases with no gene match: 12. The V gene's germline CDR1 is SGHTS and CDR2 YDEGEE. The CDR3 has 17 residues. The CDR3 DNA is TGTGCCAGCAGCTTGGAGGCAAGACAGGGGTCCTTATATGGCTACACCTTC. It is translated as CASSLEARQGSLYGYTF. Complete variable domain (other parts from reference TRBV5-8 and TRBJ1-2): EAGVTQSPTHLIKTRGQQATLRCSPISGHTSVYWYQQALGLGLQFLLWYDEGEERNRGNFPPRFSGRQFPNYSSELNVNALELEDSALYLCASSLEARQGSLYGYTFGSGTRLTVV.

Comment on this clone: Within the sample, other DNA sequences also encode this same CDR3. This chain uses TRBV12-3 or TRBV12-4 with TRBJ1-1; D is uncertain. There are 13 residues in the CDR3. Trimming removed 1 base at V and 2 bases at J, with 5 bases between. In DNA form, the CDR3 reads TGTGCCAGCAGTTTAGACAGCAACACTGAAGCTTTCTTT. This encodes CASSLDSNTEAFF.

CDR3: CASSISGGEKLFF. The CDR3, as DNA: TGTGCCAGCAGCATCTCCGGGGGGGAAAAACTGTTTTTT. The chain employs TRBV9 and TRBJ1-4, with a tentative D call TRBD1 (5 bases). Germline V lookup: CDR1 SGDLS, CDR2 YYNGEE. The CDR3 runs 13 residues. V lost 4 bases to trimming and J lost 8 bases, with 12 bases between them.

The CDR3 sequence is CASSLFGGASSYEQYF. The CDR3 DNA follows: TGTGCCAGCAGTTTATTTGGCGGTGCGAGCTCCTACGAGCAGTACTTC. The chain joins TRBV27 to TRBJ2-7; D gene uncertain. Germline CDR1 reads MNHEY; CDR2 reads SMNVEV (reference sequence). This CDR3 spans 16 amino acids. The V and J ends lost 1 base and 0 bases respectively, with 13 bases between them.

This sequence joins TRBV19 and TRBJ1-2; 7 bases match TRBD1. The CDR3 loop spans 17 amino acids. CDR1 and CDR2 (germline): LNHDA, SQIVND (reference sequence). The V segment lost 7 bases and the J segment 4 bases; nucleotides outside the gene matches: 18. CDR3 loop: CASTFRFRGGDVYGYTF. In DNA, the CDR3 is TGTGCCAGTACTTTCCGGTTTAGAGGGGGCGATGTCTATGGCTACACCTTC.

The chain couples TRBV19 to TRBJ1-1; D unresolved. The CDR3 length is 12 residues. Germline-derived CDR1 and CDR2 are LNHDA and SQIVND (reference sequence). Trimming took off 10 bases at V and 4 bases at J, with 13 bases between the two ends. The CDR3 DNA follows: TGTGCCACCGCGGGCCCTATCACTGAAGCTTTCTTT. Its protein product is CATAGPITEAFF.

CDR3 in DNA: TGTGCCAGCAGTTACACGGGACAGGGCTGGAGTTCACCCCTCCACTTT. Translated, it gives CASSYTGQGWSSPLHF. The chain combines TRBV6-5 with TRBJ1-6, with TRBD1 matching 9 bases. This CDR3 has 16 amino acids. Germline CDR1 MNHEY, CDR2 SVGAGI. The J segment lost 9 bases and the V segment lost 2 bases, leaving 8 bases of the junction unmatched.

This chain joins TRBV28 and TRBJ1-4; TRBD1 matches 9 bases. This CDR3 is 16 amino acids long. Germline V CDR1 and CDR2: MDHEN, SYDVKM. V was pared by 2 bases and J by 11 bases, with 12 bases of the junction left unmatched. CDR3 nucleotides: TGTGCCAGCAGTTTAAAGCGGGGACAGGGTTCGCGGAAACTGTTTTTT. This encodes CASSLKRGQGSRKLFF.

The gene calls are TRBV28 and TRBJ2-1; 12 bases are a match to TRBD2. The CDR3 consists of 17 residues. Germline trimming cut 3 bases from V and 6 bases from J; bases unmatched to any gene: 9. Germline loops: CDR1 MDHEN, CDR2 SYDVKM. This CDR3 is CASSFRRLAGALNEQFF. CDR3 bases: TGTGCCAGCAGTTTTCGAAGACTAGCGGGAGCCCTCAATGAGCAGTTCTTC.

This clone has a handful of counts. V and J are TRBV7-2 and TRBJ1-4, with 10 bases identical to TRBD1. Per the germline V gene, CDR1 is SGHTA and CDR2 is FQGNSA. With V trimmed by 3 bases and J by 8 bases, 3 bases remained unmatched. There are 14 residues in the CDR3. CDR3 in amino acids: CASSFGTGDEKLFF. The CDR3 DNA reads TGTGCCAGCAGCTTCGGGACAGGGGACGAAAAACTGTTTTTT.

This clone is a singleton in its sample. The rearrangement links TRBV6-5 to TRBJ2-3; a weak D match, TRBD1 (5 bases). The V gene's germline CDR1 is MNHEY and CDR2 SVGAGI. Trimming took 2 bases from V and 3 from J, leaving 12 bases between them. The CDR3 has 15 amino acids. The CDR3 reads CASSYTFQGTDTQYF. The CDR3 DNA follows: TGTGCCAGCAGTTACACCTTCCAGGGTACAGATACGCAGTATTTT.

This clone was detected once. This chain connects TRBV5-5 to TRBJ1-1; TRBD1 matches at 7 bases. The V and J ends lost 5 bases and 0 bases, in that order; junction bases with no gene match: 13. In germline, CDR1 is SGHKS, CDR2 YYEKEE (reference sequence). The CDR3 is made up of 17 amino acids. For the CDR3, the DNA is TGTGCCAGCAGTTTACCCCAGGGGGACCCGATGAACACTGAAGCTTTCTTT. Translation gives CASSLPQGDPMNTEAFF.

The V and J genes are TRBV15 and TRBJ2-7, with TRBD1 matching 7 bases. The germline V gene encodes CDR1 LNHNV and CDR2 YYDKDF (reference sequence). V shed 3 bases, J shed 3 bases, and the junction held 8 bases outside the gene matches. CDR3 length: 15 amino acids. The CDR3 protein is CATSSQGVDLYEQYF. The CDR3 bases are TGTGCCACCAGCAGTCAGGGGGTAGACCTCTACGAGCAGTACTTC.

This sequence joins TRBV5-1 and TRBJ2-1, with 14 bases aligning to TRBD2. Looked up from germline, CDR1 is SGHRS and CDR2 is YFSETQ. V dropped 4 bases and J dropped 7; count of bases not matched to a gene: 10. The CDR3 runs 17 residues. CDR3 nucleotides: TGCGCCAGCAGCCCCGAGGGACTAGCGGGAGAGGCGAATGAGCAGTTCTTC. This encodes CASSPEGLAGEANEQFF.

The chain is built from TRBV9 and TRBJ2-2; TRBD2 aligns across 8 bases. CDR3 length: 15 amino acids. From germline, CDR1 is SGDLS and CDR2 YYNGEE. Trimming took 3 bases from V and 3 from J; bases not matched to a gene: 4. Here the CDR3 reads CASSGLALHTGELFF. DNA for the CDR3: TGTGCCAGCAGCGGACTAGCGCTGCACACCGGGGAGCTGTTTTTT.

The rearrangement uses TRBV27 and TRBJ2-1; 8 bases are shared with TRBD1. V shed 6 bases and J 4 bases; nucleotides not matched to a gene: 8. The CDR3 sequence is 15 residues long. CDR1 and CDR2 from the germline V gene are MNHEY and SMNVEV (reference sequence). For the CDR3, the DNA is TGTGCCAGCAGCTTAGACAGGGGTGCTTACAATGAGCAGTTCTTC. Residues: CASSLDRGAYNEQFF.

The CDR3 nucleotides read TGTGCCAGCAGCCGGGGGCCACAGGGGAGCACAGATACGCAGTATTTT. It encodes CASSRGPQGSTDTQYF. The chain combines TRBV5-4 with TRBJ2-3, with a possible D match to TRBD1 (7 bases). Germline CDR1 and CDR2: SGHNT and YYREEE (reference sequence). V was cut by 4 bases and J by 0 bases, with 15 bases left in between. This CDR3 is 16 amino acids long.